These 24 T cell receptor beta chains originate from one sample sequenced in a study of beta chain features in type 1 diabetes. The whole isolated RNA underwent reverse transcription, so sequencing captured expressed TCRB transcripts. Measured with immunoSEQ multiplex PCR; TCRdb has only the in-frame clones, and not every one. The sample holds roughly 250,000 clones, about 63% seen once. Sequencing input: naive CD4+ T cells from blood. The receptors shown here come from a man aged 30 to 45 in good health.

J is TRBJ2-7 and V is TRBV5-1; the D gene is possibly TRBD1 (6 bases). This CDR3 is built from 14 residues. Germline CDR1 and CDR2: SGHRS and YFSETQ. V was pared by 4 bases and J by 8 bases, with 19 bases between. CDR3 sequence reads: CASSPGTSFDQQYF. The CDR3 DNA sequence: TGCGCCAGCAGCCCCGGGACAAGCTTCGATCAGCAGTACTTC.

V and J are TRBV2 and TRBJ2-5; TRBD1 matches at 7 bases. The CDR3 length is 14 residues. Unmatched junction bases numbered 8, after V lost 4 bases and J lost 6 bases. CDR1 SNHLY and CDR2 FYNNEI come from the germline V gene. CDR3 sequence reads: CASSVTTGMKTQYF. The CDR3 DNA sequence: TGTGCCAGCAGTGTCACGACAGGGATGAAGACCCAGTACTTC.

Concerning this clone itself: The identical CDR3 is also encoded by other nucleotide sequences in the sample. V usage is TRBV9 and J usage is TRBJ2-2; D is unresolved. Trimming shortened V by 0 bases and J by 2 bases, and 8 bases separated the two germline ends. Germline lookup yields CDR1 SGDLS and CDR2 YYNGEE. The CDR3 contains 15 residues. Here the CDR3 DNA reads TGTGCCAGCAGCGTAGCTGGGTTTAACACCGGGGAGCTGTTTTTT. Translating it yields CASSVAGFNTGELFF. Variable domain in full (rest from reference TRBV9 and TRBJ2-2): DSGVTQTPKHLITATGQRVTLRCSPRSGDLSVYWYQQSLDQGLQFLIQYYNGEERAKGNILERFSAQQFPDLHSELNLSSLELGDSALYFCASSVAGFNTGELFFGEGSRLTVL.

The CDR3 DNA sequence: TGTGCCAGCAGCTACAGGGGCCAAGAGACCCAGTACTTC. Encoded protein: CASSYRGQETQYF. V gene TRBV7-2 combines with J gene TRBJ2-5; 7 bases align to TRBD1. The germline V gene encodes CDR1 SGHTA and CDR2 FQGNSA. The CDR3 extends over 13 amino acids. Trimming removed 4 bases from V and 1 base from J; junction bases left unmatched: 0.

The rearrangement joins TRBV30 to TRBJ2-5, with no clear D. Germline V lookup: CDR1 GTSNPN, CDR2 SVGIG (reference sequence). The CDR3 is 11 amino acids. V was shortened by 1 base and J by 5 bases, with 5 bases between the two germline ends. CDR3 loop: CAWSGAETQYF. The CDR3 DNA reads TGTGCCTGGAGTGGGGCTGAGACCCAGTACTTC.

The gene calls are TRBV29-1 and TRBJ1-2; D gene unclear. The CDR3 contains 13 residues. Trimming took off 7 bases at V and 4 bases at J, with 16 bases between the two ends. Germline CDR1 and CDR2: SQVTM and ANQGSEA. This CDR3 is CSALPTSGYGYTF. Written as DNA, the CDR3 is TGCAGCGCTTTACCTACTTCGGGCTATGGCTACACCTTC.

This clone was observed once. The chain combines TRBV7-2 with TRBJ2-7, with 12 nucleotides matching TRBD2. Germline V gives CDR1 SGHTA, CDR2 FQGNSA. Germline trimming cut 4 bases from V and 6 bases from J; bases unmatched to any gene: 4. The CDR3 is 14 amino acids. CDR3 protein: CASSSTSGSGEQYF. In DNA, the CDR3 is TGTGCCAGCAGCTCGACTAGCGGGAGCGGCGAGCAGTACTTC.

J is TRBJ2-5 and V is TRBV15, with D unclear. Deletions cut 1 base from V and 0 bases from J, with 9 bases between. Looked up from germline, CDR1 is LNHNV and CDR2 is YYDKDF (reference sequence). The CDR3 is 15 amino acids. CDR3 amino acids: CATSRALTDQETQYF. The CDR3 coding sequence is TGTGCCACCAGCAGAGCATTAACCGACCAAGAGACCCAGTACTTC.

V is TRBV7-2 and J is TRBJ2-3; D is ambiguous. Trimming stripped 0 bases from V and 2 bases from J, with 9 bases between. Germline V gene lookup returns CDR1 SGHTA and CDR2 FQGNSA. This CDR3 is 15 amino acids long. The CDR3 region has the DNA TGTGCCAGCAGCTTAGCCATTTGGGACACAGATACGCAGTATTTT. Protein: CASSLAIWDTDTQYF.

The gene calls are TRBV9 and TRBJ2-2; D is uncertain. CDR1 is SGDLS and CDR2 is YYNGEE in the germline V gene. The CDR3 is made up of 14 amino acids. V was shortened by 0 bases and J by 1 base, with 4 bases between the two germline ends. Here the CDR3 DNA reads TGTGCCAGCAGCGTAGCGGGGAACACCGGGGAGCTGTTTTTT. Its translation is CASSVAGNTGELFF.

The chain joins TRBV27 to TRBJ2-7; D is perhaps TRBD1 (6 bases). V was pared by 6 bases and J by 2 bases, with 11 bases between. The CDR3 is made up of 13 amino acids. The V gene's germline CDR1 is MNHEY and CDR2 SMNVEV (reference sequence). The CDR3 sequence is CASRVTGAYEQYF. The CDR3 nucleotides are TGTGCCAGCAGGGTGACAGGCGCCTACGAGCAGTACTTC.

The CDR3 loop reads CASSAGTSGSQFF. The CDR3 DNA is TGTGCCAGCAGCGCCGGGACTAGCGGGAGTCAGTTCTTC. This chain connects TRBV7-2 to TRBJ2-1, with 14 bases matching TRBD2. CDR3 length: 13 amino acids. Germline V lookup: CDR1 SGHTA, CDR2 FQGNSA. The ends lost 5 bases at V and 13 bases at J; junction bases unmatched: 4.

This chain uses TRBV29-1 with TRBJ2-2; D possibly corresponds to TRBD1 (6 bases). V lost 6 bases to trimming and J lost 1 base, with 9 bases between them. Per the germline V gene, CDR1 is SQVTM and CDR2 is ANQGSEA. The CDR3 loop spans 13 amino acids. CDR3 DNA: TGCAGCGTCCTACAGGGGAACACCGGGGAGCTGTTTTTT. It translates to CSVLQGNTGELFF.

The CDR3 DNA is TGCAGCGTGCAGGAGGCAGGTGGTTATAGCAATCAGCCCCAGCATTTT. This translates into CSVQEAGGYSNQPQHF. This chain links TRBV29-1 with TRBJ1-5; D remains ambiguous. This CDR3 is 16 amino acids long. Germline CDR1 reads SQVTM; CDR2 reads ANQGSEA. The V end lost 6 bases, the J end lost 0 bases, and 18 bases lay between the germline ends.

The chain employs TRBV30 and TRBJ1-2; D is unclear. Germline V gene lookup returns CDR1 GTSNPN and CDR2 SVGIG (reference sequence). The CDR3 runs to 11 residues. V was clipped by 3 bases and J by 10 bases, with 12 bases between them. The CDR3 DNA reads TGTGCCTGGAGACGCGCGACTGCCTACACCTTC. Residues: CAWRRATAYTF.

About this clone itself: Other DNA sequences from this sample encode an identical CDR3 as well. The DNA of the CDR3 is TGTGCCAGCAGTTACTCTAGCTCTGGGGCCAACGTCCTGACTTTC. Amino acids: CASSYSSSGANVLTF. The V gene is TRBV6-6, the J gene TRBJ2-6; D is unresolved. Trimming left V 0 bases short and J 0 bases short, with 3 bases between. CDR3 length equals 15 residues. Germline V gene sequence: CDR1 MNHNY, CDR2 SVGAGI (reference sequence).

The chain links TRBV13 to TRBJ2-7; possibly TRBD2 for D (5 bases). V gave up 5 bases and J gave up 6 bases, with 14 bases separating them. There are 13 residues in the CDR3. Looked up from germline, CDR1 is PRHDT and CDR2 is FYEKMQ (reference sequence). DNA for the CDR3: TGTGCCAGCAGCGTCAGGAGGAGAGGCGAGCAGTACTTC. It is translated as CASSVRRRGEQYF.

The chain recombines TRBV7-9 with TRBJ1-1; D is possibly TRBD1 (6 bases). CDR1 SEHNR and CDR2 FQNEAQ come from the germline V gene (reference sequence). V dropped 7 bases and J dropped 5 bases, with 23 bases sitting between them. This CDR3 spans 16 amino acids. The CDR3 sequence: CASTKLNQGSSTEAFF. DNA of the CDR3: TGTGCCAGCACCAAGCTTAATCAGGGGTCGAGTACTGAAGCTTTCTTT.

The chain joins TRBV2 to TRBJ2-5; a possible D gene is TRBD2 (6 bases). The CDR3 is 13 residues long. Trimming removed 7 bases at V and 1 base at J, with 10 bases between. Germline values: CDR1 SNHLY, CDR2 FYNNEI. The CDR3 region is CASTRRVQETQYF. The CDR3, as DNA: TGTGCCAGCACCAGGAGGGTCCAAGAGACCCAGTACTTC.

The chain recombines TRBV7-9 with TRBJ2-7, with a possible D match to TRBD1 (6 bases). Trimming removed 5 bases from V and 6 bases from J, with 17 bases in between. The CDR3 runs 14 residues. Germline V lookup: CDR1 SEHNR, CDR2 FQNEAQ (reference sequence). The CDR3 region is CASSLSTGPLEQYF. For the CDR3, the DNA is TGTGCCAGCAGCCTCTCGACAGGACCCCTCGAGCAGTACTTC.

The rearrangement uses TRBV29-1 and TRBJ2-1, with D possibly matching TRBD2 (5 bases). Per germline, CDR1 SQVTM and CDR2 ANQGSEA. V was trimmed by 6 bases and J by 6 bases, leaving 15 bases between them. The CDR3 consists of 13 residues. CDR3 DNA sequence: TGCAGCGTCGGAGCGAGGGCTGCCAATGAGCAGTTCTTC. As protein: CSVGARAANEQFF.

The rearrangement uses TRBV4-3 and TRBJ2-7; D may correspond to TRBD1 or TRBD2 (5 bases each). V dropped 3 bases and J dropped 10 bases, with 10 bases sitting between them. The CDR3 is 11 amino acids. The germline CDR1 and CDR2 sequences are LGHNA and YSLEER. The CDR3 bases are TGCGCCAGCAGCCAGGGACCTCGTCAGTACTTC. Residues: CASSQGPRQYF.

This clone has only a few counts. The J gene is TRBJ2-2, the V gene TRBV30; perhaps TRBD2 as D (6 bases). Germline V gene data show CDR1 as GTSNPN and CDR2 as SVGIG (reference sequence). The CDR3 is 14 residues long. The ends were cut back, 5 bases at V and 0 bases at J, with 10 bases in the middle. CDR3 bases: TGTGCCTGGCGGGGGACTTCGAACACCGGGGAGCTGTTTTTT. Translating gives CAWRGTSNTGELFF.

The gene calls are TRBV29-1 and TRBJ2-2, with D possibly TRBD1 on 5 matching bases. Germline lookup yields CDR1 SQVTM and CDR2 ANQGSEA. The CDR3 is made up of 17 amino acids. V was cut by 4 bases and J by 4 bases, with 22 bases left in between. The CDR3 region is CSVALAGILRGTGELFF. DNA of the CDR3: TGCAGCGTTGCGTTGGCAGGGATATTGCGAGGCACCGGGGAGCTGTTTTTT.